At least ten counts were recorded for the clone carrying this T cell receptor beta chain. The record originates from a study of T cells in Graves' hyperthyroidism and ophthalmopathy. The investigators amplified TCR beta CDR3 regions from RNA transcripts. A first-round RT-PCR of the TCR CDR3 used the HTBI primer set. TCRdb fed the multiplex PCR reads into MiXCR, producing one record per CDR3 protein. The sample has hundreds of thousands of distinct CDR3 sequences; around 14% are singletons. An absence of ophthalmopathy progression within 18 months meant stable Graves' hyperthyroidism. This TCR was recovered from a woman under 30 with Graves' hyperthyroidism. Sample: blood.

The CDR3 sequence: CASSTGQGGYEQYF. CDR3 DNA: TGCGCCAGCAGCACCGGACAGGGTGGCTACGAGCAGTACTTC. The chain employs TRBV5-1 and TRBJ2-7, with TRBD1 matching over 8 bases. Germline V CDR1 and CDR2: SGHRS, YFSETQ. CDR3 length: 14 residues. Trimming took 4 bases from V and 3 from J; bases not matched to a gene: 6.